These T cell receptor beta chains were read from a single sample in a study of blood T cell repertoires in COVID-19. Profiled with immunoSEQ multiplex PCR; TCRdb holds only in-frame clones, not every one. The table includes hundreds of thousands of clones, 90% detected once. The sequencing input was PBMCs or T cells enriched from blood (not recorded which). These receptors were taken from a woman aged 18-30 years with acute COVID-19. The CDR3 runs from the conserved cysteine through the conserved F or W. The order of the fields is V gene, clone size, D gene, J gene, CDR3 DNA, CDR3 protein. D genes are given only for firm matches. Clone size is shown for a subset of rows, as once, few, many or a class of expanded clone.

v_call: TRBV5-1
clone_size: .
d_call: TRBD2
j_call: TRBJ2-1
cdr3_nt: TGCGCCAGCAGCTTGCCCCTGACTAGCGGGAGTCAAAGCAATGAGCAGTTCTTC
cdr3_aa: CASSLPLTSGSQSNEQFF

v_call: TRBV18
clone_size: .
d_call: .
j_call: TRBJ2-7
cdr3_nt: TGTGCCAGCTCACCGGCAGGGACCTACGAGCAGTACTTC
cdr3_aa: CASSPAGTYEQYF

v_call: TRBV4-2
clone_size: .
d_call: .
j_call: TRBJ1-2
cdr3_nt: TGTGCCAGCAGCCAAGATGCAGGGGTACTAATCTATGGCTACACCTTC
cdr3_aa: CASSQDAGVLIYGYTF

v_call: TRBV11-2
clone_size: .
d_call: .
j_call: TRBJ2-2
cdr3_nt: TGTGCCAGCAGCTCAGGTTACCCCACCGGGGAGCTGTTTTTT
cdr3_aa: CASSSGYPTGELFF

v_call: TRBV5-8
clone_size: .
d_call: TRBD1
j_call: TRBJ2-3
cdr3_nt: TGTGCCAGCAGCCCGGGACAGGGTAGAACAGATACGCAGTATTTT
cdr3_aa: CASSPGQGRTDTQYF

v_call: TRBV10-1
clone_size: .
d_call: TRBD1
j_call: TRBJ2-5
cdr3_nt: TGCGCCAGCAGTGAGACAGGGGGCGATGAGACCCAGTACTTC
cdr3_aa: CASSETGGDETQYF

v_call: TRBV7-6
clone_size: .
d_call: .
j_call: TRBJ2-7
cdr3_nt: TGTGCCAGCAGCGGTCGGGGCGAGCAGTACTTC
cdr3_aa: CASSGRGEQYF

v_call: TRBV30
clone_size: .
d_call: .
j_call: TRBJ2-1
cdr3_nt: TGTGCCTGGAGTCTTGCGGGGCCCATAAGAAAGCAGTTCTTC
cdr3_aa: CAWSLAGPIRKQFF

v_call: TRBV14
clone_size: .
d_call: .
j_call: TRBJ1-4
cdr3_nt: TGTGCCAGCAGCCAATTGGCACAGGGTAGTGAAAAACTGTTTTTT
cdr3_aa: CASSQLAQGSEKLFF

v_call: TRBV11-3
clone_size: .
d_call: TRBD1
j_call: TRBJ2-1
cdr3_nt: TGTGCCAGCAGCTTCTCGGGACAGGGAGGCAATGAGCAGTTCTTC
cdr3_aa: CASSFSGQGGNEQFF

v_call: TRBV2
clone_size: few
d_call: .
j_call: TRBJ2-6
cdr3_nt: TGTGCCAGCAGTGAAGCCGGTCTCTCTGGGGCCAACGTCCTGACTTTC
cdr3_aa: CASSEAGLSGANVLTF

v_call: TRBV18
clone_size: once
d_call: TRBD1
j_call: TRBJ1-2
cdr3_nt: TGTGCCAGCTCACCCCTCTTACAGGGGACCTATGGCTACACCTTC
cdr3_aa: CASSPLLQGTYGYTF

v_call: TRBV28
clone_size: few
d_call: .
j_call: TRBJ2-7
cdr3_nt: TGTGCCACCAAAAGGGGGACAACTCCCCCATTGGGCGAGCAGTACTTC
cdr3_aa: CATKRGTTPPLGEQYF

v_call: TRBV11-2
clone_size: few
d_call: .
j_call: TRBJ2-7
cdr3_nt: TGTGCCAGCAGCCTAGAACCCCTCTACTCGGAGCAGTACTTC
cdr3_aa: CASSLEPLYSEQYF

v_call: TRBV27
clone_size: .
d_call: .
j_call: TRBJ1-1
cdr3_nt: TGTGCCAGCAGTTTATCGGGGAGAGGGAACACTGAAGCTTTCTTT
cdr3_aa: CASSLSGRGNTEAFF

v_call: TRBV5-1
clone_size: .
d_call: .
j_call: TRBJ1-5
cdr3_nt: TGCGCCAGCAGCTTGGGCGGGGTGGGCAATCAGCCCCAGCATTTT
cdr3_aa: CASSLGGVGNQPQHF

v_call: TRBV5-1
clone_size: .
d_call: TRBD2
j_call: TRBJ2-7
cdr3_nt: TGCGCCAGCAGTACCGGGACTAGCGGGAGCTACGAGCAGTACTTC
cdr3_aa: CASSTGTSGSYEQYF

v_call: TRBV3-1/TRBV3-2
clone_size: .
d_call: .
j_call: TRBJ2-1
cdr3_nt: TGTGCCAGCAGCCAAGAATGGGGAGAGGGCTACAATGAGCAGTTCTTC
cdr3_aa: CASSQEWGEGYNEQFF

v_call: TRBV18
clone_size: .
d_call: .
j_call: TRBJ2-2
cdr3_nt: TGTGCCAGCTCACCACGGGACAACGGGGAGCTGTTTTTT
cdr3_aa: CASSPRDNGELFF

v_call: TRBV5-1
clone_size: .
d_call: .
j_call: TRBJ2-1
cdr3_nt: TGCGCCAGCAGACCCTGGACTGGCTCTGGGTACAATGAGCAGTTCTTC
cdr3_aa: CASRPWTGSGYNEQFF

v_call: TRBV19
clone_size: .
d_call: .
j_call: TRBJ1-1
cdr3_nt: TGTGCCAGTAGCGAAAGCCGCACTGAAGCTTTCTTT
cdr3_aa: CASSESRTEAFF

v_call: TRBV12-2
clone_size: .
d_call: .
j_call: TRBJ1-1
cdr3_nt: TGTGCAAGTCGCTTAGCAAGGCTGTATACAGGGACTGAAGCTTTCTTT
cdr3_aa: CASRLARLYTGTEAFF

v_call: TRBV30
clone_size: .
d_call: TRBD1
j_call: TRBJ1-6
cdr3_nt: TGTGCCTGGAGTGTTTCCGTTCTTCCGGGACAGGGGAATTCACCCCTCCACTTT
cdr3_aa: CAWSVSVLPGQGNSPLHF

v_call: TRBV5-1
clone_size: .
d_call: TRBD1
j_call: TRBJ2-1
cdr3_nt: TGCGCCAGCAGCCTACGACAGGGGTTATACAATGAGCAGTTCTTC
cdr3_aa: CASSLRQGLYNEQFF

v_call: TRBV7-9
clone_size: .
d_call: TRBD2
j_call: TRBJ2-1
cdr3_nt: TGTGCCAGCAGATTCGGGACTAGCGGGAGGGGTGAGCAGTTCTTC
cdr3_aa: CASRFGTSGRGEQFF

v_call: TRBV3-1/TRBV3-2
clone_size: .
d_call: .
j_call: TRBJ2-4
cdr3_nt: TGTGCCAGCAGCCCCGGGCCCCAAGGGGTCATTCAGTACTTC
cdr3_aa: CASSPGPQGVIQYF

v_call: TRBV19
clone_size: .
d_call: TRBD1
j_call: TRBJ2-4
cdr3_nt: TGTGCCAGCAAACAGGGGGCCAAAAACATTCAGTACTTC
cdr3_aa: CASKQGAKNIQYF

v_call: TRBV28
clone_size: .
d_call: TRBD1
j_call: TRBJ1-5
cdr3_nt: TGTGCCAGCAGTCCCCTACCGGGACAGGGGATTAGAGGCAATCAGCCCCAGCATTTT
cdr3_aa: CASSPLPGQGIRGNQPQHF

v_call: TRBV5-5
clone_size: .
d_call: .
j_call: TRBJ1-6
cdr3_nt: TGTGCCAGCAGCCTCGCAACCCCAGTGGATTCACCCCTCCACTTT
cdr3_aa: CASSLATPVDSPLHF

v_call: TRBV28
clone_size: .
d_call: .
j_call: TRBJ1-6
cdr3_nt: TGTGCCAGCCGGGGTATCGGGACTGAGTATAATTCACCCCTCCACTTT
cdr3_aa: CASRGIGTEYNSPLHF

v_call: TRBV29-1
clone_size: once
d_call: TRBD1
j_call: TRBJ2-3
cdr3_nt: TGCAGCGTTGAAGGGGACAGGGGGCTTAGCACAGATACGCAGTATTTT
cdr3_aa: CSVEGDRGLSTDTQYF

v_call: TRBV27
clone_size: .
d_call: .
j_call: TRBJ1-1
cdr3_nt: TGTGCCAGCAGTTTATCGGGGGACTTCACTGAAGCTTTCTTT
cdr3_aa: CASSLSGDFTEAFF

v_call: TRBV3-1/TRBV3-2
clone_size: .
d_call: .
j_call: TRBJ2-7
cdr3_nt: TGTGCCAGCAGCCAAGACAGGACTCAGTGGCGCGAGCAGTACTTC
cdr3_aa: CASSQDRTQWREQYF

v_call: TRBV18
clone_size: .
d_call: TRBD1
j_call: TRBJ2-4
cdr3_nt: TGTGCCAGCTCACCACCAGGAGACAGGGAGCACATTCAGTACTTC
cdr3_aa: CASSPPGDREHIQYF

v_call: TRBV4-1
clone_size: .
d_call: .
j_call: TRBJ2-2
cdr3_nt: TGCGCCAGCAGCCACCCCTCGGGACAAATCACCGGGGAGCTGTTTTTT
cdr3_aa: CASSHPSGQITGELFF

v_call: TRBV10-2
clone_size: .
d_call: .
j_call: TRBJ2-5
cdr3_nt: TGCGCCAGCAAGCTTAGGGTCTGGGGGCGATTGGGGGAGACCCAGTACTTC
cdr3_aa: CASKLRVWGRLGETQYF

v_call: TRBV9
clone_size: .
d_call: .
j_call: TRBJ2-2
cdr3_nt: TGTGCCAGCAGCGCCGGGACAATAAACACCGGGGAGCTGTTTTTT
cdr3_aa: CASSAGTINTGELFF

v_call: TRBV7-9
clone_size: .
d_call: TRBD1
j_call: TRBJ1-3
cdr3_nt: TGTGCCAGCAGCTTAGCAGACAGGGGAGGTGGAAACACCATATATTTT
cdr3_aa: CASSLADRGGGNTIYF

v_call: TRBV30
clone_size: .
d_call: .
j_call: TRBJ1-6
cdr3_nt: TGTGCCTGGAGTTTAGGGGGGGTGAATTCACCCCTCCACTTT
cdr3_aa: CAWSLGGVNSPLHF

v_call: TRBV6-1
clone_size: .
d_call: .
j_call: TRBJ1-5
cdr3_nt: TGTGCCAGCAGTGAAGCGCGGTTGAATCAGCCCCAGCATTTT
cdr3_aa: CASSEARLNQPQHF

v_call: TRBV7-3
clone_size: once
d_call: TRBD2
j_call: TRBJ2-1
cdr3_nt: TGTGCCAGCAGCTCGGAGACTAGCGGGACCTACAATGAGCAGTTCTTC
cdr3_aa: CASSSETSGTYNEQFF

v_call: TRBV7-2
clone_size: .
d_call: .
j_call: TRBJ1-1
cdr3_nt: TGTGCCAGCTTCACGGGGTACACTGAAGCTTTCTTT
cdr3_aa: CASFTGYTEAFF

v_call: TRBV30
clone_size: few
d_call: .
j_call: TRBJ1-6
cdr3_nt: TGTGCCTGGCAGAGGTCTACATATAATTCACCCCTCCACTTT
cdr3_aa: CAWQRSTYNSPLHF

v_call: TRBV4-1
clone_size: .
d_call: TRBD1
j_call: TRBJ1-1
cdr3_nt: TGCGCCAGCAGCCAAGATCCAGCTCAGGGGGCTAGTATGGCTTTCTTT
cdr3_aa: CASSQDPAQGASMAFF

v_call: TRBV21-1
clone_size: many
d_call: .
j_call: TRBJ2-5
cdr3_nt: TGTGCCAGCAGCAAAAGACAGGGGGAGACCCAGTACTTC
cdr3_aa: CASSKRQGETQYF

v_call: TRBV4-2
clone_size: .
d_call: TRBD1
j_call: TRBJ2-1
cdr3_nt: TGTGCCAGCAGCCCCGACTGGGACAGTCAAACCTACAATGAGCAGTTCTTC
cdr3_aa: CASSPDWDSQTYNEQFF

v_call: TRBV24-1
clone_size: .
d_call: .
j_call: TRBJ1-5
cdr3_nt: TGTGCCACCAGTGACCCGGACACTAGCAATCAGCCCCAGCATTTT
cdr3_aa: CATSDPDTSNQPQHF

v_call: TRBV5-1
clone_size: .
d_call: TRBD1
j_call: TRBJ1-1
cdr3_nt: TGCGCCAGCAGCTTGGCTGGACAGGGTGGCACTGAAGCTTTCTTT
cdr3_aa: CASSLAGQGGTEAFF

v_call: TRBV5-5
clone_size: .
d_call: TRBD1
j_call: TRBJ1-5
cdr3_nt: TGTGCCAGCAGCATGGGACAGCTTAGCAATCAGCCCCAGCATTTT
cdr3_aa: CASSMGQLSNQPQHF

v_call: TRBV6-5
clone_size: .
d_call: .
j_call: TRBJ2-5
cdr3_nt: TGTGCCAGCAGTTACTCGGGCGGGTACCAAGAGACCCAGTACTTC
cdr3_aa: CASSYSGGYQETQYF

v_call: TRBV29-1
clone_size: .
d_call: .
j_call: TRBJ2-3
cdr3_nt: TGCAGCGTTCTCGGCGGAGCCACAGATACGCAGTATTTT
cdr3_aa: CSVLGGATDTQYF

v_call: TRBV19
clone_size: .
d_call: TRBD1
j_call: TRBJ1-5
cdr3_nt: TGTGCCAGTAGTATTGAGTTAACAGGGGTGGATCAGCCCCAGCATTTT
cdr3_aa: CASSIELTGVDQPQHF

v_call: TRBV5-6
clone_size: .
d_call: TRBD2
j_call: TRBJ2-3
cdr3_nt: TGTGCCAGCAGCTTGGTCCCTAGCGGGGGGGCAGATACGCAGTATTTT
cdr3_aa: CASSLVPSGGADTQYF

v_call: TRBV15
clone_size: .
d_call: TRBD1
j_call: TRBJ1-4
cdr3_nt: TGTGCCACCAGTCTGGACAGGGCAACTGGACTGTTTTTT
cdr3_aa: CATSLDRATGLFF

v_call: TRBV7-9
clone_size: .
d_call: .
j_call: TRBJ2-1
cdr3_nt: TGTGCCAGCAGCTTAGTTGTTGCCTTAACACAGTTCTTC
cdr3_aa: CASSLVVALTQFF

v_call: TRBV7-6
clone_size: .
d_call: .
j_call: TRBJ1-4
cdr3_nt: TGTGCCAGCAGCTCCTCAGGTTTCCCTAATGAAAAACTGTTTTTT
cdr3_aa: CASSSSGFPNEKLFF

v_call: TRBV7-9
clone_size: .
d_call: TRBD1
j_call: TRBJ1-4
cdr3_nt: TGTGCCAGCAGCCTCAGGGACAGTTCTGATGAAAAACTGTTTTTT
cdr3_aa: CASSLRDSSDEKLFF

v_call: TRBV6-5
clone_size: .
d_call: .
j_call: TRBJ1-2
cdr3_nt: TGTGCCACCTGGGACCCCGTCGGGGGTGGCTACACCTTC
cdr3_aa: CATWDPVGGGYTF

v_call: TRBV7-3
clone_size: few
d_call: TRBD1
j_call: TRBJ2-2
cdr3_nt: TGTGCCAGCAGCTCCGGGACAGGGGGTAGTACCGGGGAGCTGTTTTTT
cdr3_aa: CASSSGTGGSTGELFF

v_call: TRBV19
clone_size: .
d_call: TRBD2
j_call: TRBJ2-1
cdr3_nt: TGTGCCAGTAGTATAACTCGGACTAGCGGGAGAGCAATCAATGAGCAGTTCTTC
cdr3_aa: CASSITRTSGRAINEQFF